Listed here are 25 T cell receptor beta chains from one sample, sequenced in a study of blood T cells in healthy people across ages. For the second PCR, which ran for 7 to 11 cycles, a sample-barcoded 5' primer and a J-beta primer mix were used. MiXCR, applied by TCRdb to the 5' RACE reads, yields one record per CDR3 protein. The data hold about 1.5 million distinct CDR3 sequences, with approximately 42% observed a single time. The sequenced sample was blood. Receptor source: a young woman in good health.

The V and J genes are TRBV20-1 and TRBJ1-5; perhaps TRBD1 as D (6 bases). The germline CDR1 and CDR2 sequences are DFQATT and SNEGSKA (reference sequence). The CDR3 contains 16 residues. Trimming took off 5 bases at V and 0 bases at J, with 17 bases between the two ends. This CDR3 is CSALGIHRDSNQPQHF. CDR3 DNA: TGCAGTGCTCTAGGAATCCACAGGGATAGCAATCAGCCCCAGCATTTT.

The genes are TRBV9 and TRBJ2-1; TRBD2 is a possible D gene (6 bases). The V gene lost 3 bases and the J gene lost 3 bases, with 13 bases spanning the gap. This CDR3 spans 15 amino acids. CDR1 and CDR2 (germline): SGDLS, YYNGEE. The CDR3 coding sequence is TGTGCCAGCAGCGCCCAGGACGGGGGCTACAATGAGCAGTTCTTC. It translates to CASSAQDGGYNEQFF. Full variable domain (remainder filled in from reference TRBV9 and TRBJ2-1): DSGVTQTPKHLITATGQRVTLRCSPRSGDLSVYWYQQSLDQGLQFLIQYYNGEERAKGNILERFSAQQFPDLHSELNLSSLELGDSALYFCASSAQDGGYNEQFFGPGTRLTVL.

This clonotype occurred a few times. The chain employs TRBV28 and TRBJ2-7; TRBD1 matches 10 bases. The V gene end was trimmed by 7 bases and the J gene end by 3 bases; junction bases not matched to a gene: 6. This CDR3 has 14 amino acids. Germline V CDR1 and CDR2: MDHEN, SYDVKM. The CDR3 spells CASTLGTGVYEQYF. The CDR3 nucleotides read TGTGCCAGCACCCTTGGGACAGGGGTCTACGAGCAGTACTTC.

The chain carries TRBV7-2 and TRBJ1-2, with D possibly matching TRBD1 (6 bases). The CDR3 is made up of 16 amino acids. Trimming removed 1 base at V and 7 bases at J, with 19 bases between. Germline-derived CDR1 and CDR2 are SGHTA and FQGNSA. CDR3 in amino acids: CASSLDGARGSSGYTF. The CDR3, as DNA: TGTGCCAGCAGCTTAGACGGGGCAAGGGGGTCCAGTGGCTACACCTTC.

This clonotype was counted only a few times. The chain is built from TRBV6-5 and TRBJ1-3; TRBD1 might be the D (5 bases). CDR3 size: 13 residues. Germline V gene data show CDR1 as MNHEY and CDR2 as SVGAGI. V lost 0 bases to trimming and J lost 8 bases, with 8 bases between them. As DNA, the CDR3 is TGTGCCAGCAGTTACTCCGGGGGGTACACCATATATTTT. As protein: CASSYSGGYTIYF.

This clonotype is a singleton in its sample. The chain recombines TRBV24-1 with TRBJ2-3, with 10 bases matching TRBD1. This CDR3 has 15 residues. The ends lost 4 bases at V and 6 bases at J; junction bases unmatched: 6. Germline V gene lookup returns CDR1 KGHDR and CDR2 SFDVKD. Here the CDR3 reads CATSDWGQGLDTQYF. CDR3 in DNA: TGTGCCACCAGTGACTGGGGACAGGGGCTCGATACGCAGTATTTT.

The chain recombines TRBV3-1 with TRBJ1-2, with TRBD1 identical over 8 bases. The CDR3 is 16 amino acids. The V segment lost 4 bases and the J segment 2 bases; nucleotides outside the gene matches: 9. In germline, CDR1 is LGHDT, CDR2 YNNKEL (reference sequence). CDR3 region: CASSPNADRVNYGYTF. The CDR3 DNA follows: TGTGCCAGCAGCCCAAACGCGGACAGGGTGAACTATGGCTACACCTTC.

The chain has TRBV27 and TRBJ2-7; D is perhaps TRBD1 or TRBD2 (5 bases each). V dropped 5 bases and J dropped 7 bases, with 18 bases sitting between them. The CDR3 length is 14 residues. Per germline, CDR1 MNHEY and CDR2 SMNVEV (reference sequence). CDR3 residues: CASSVWGWGNEQYF. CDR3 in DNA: TGTGCCAGCAGTGTATGGGGGTGGGGCAATGAGCAGTACTTC.

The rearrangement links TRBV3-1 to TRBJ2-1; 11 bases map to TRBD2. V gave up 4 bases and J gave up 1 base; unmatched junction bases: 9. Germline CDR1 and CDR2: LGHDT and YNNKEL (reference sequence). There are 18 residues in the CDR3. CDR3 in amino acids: CASSLRLAGPSSYNEQFF. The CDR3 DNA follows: TGTGCCAGCAGCCTTCGACTAGCGGGGCCCTCGTCCTACAATGAGCAGTTCTTC.

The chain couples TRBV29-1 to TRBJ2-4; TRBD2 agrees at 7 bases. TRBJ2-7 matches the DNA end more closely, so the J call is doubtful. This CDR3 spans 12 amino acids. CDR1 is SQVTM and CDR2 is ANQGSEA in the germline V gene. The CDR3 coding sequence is TGCAGCGTTGCAGGCGGGGGCTACGAGCAGTACTTC. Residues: CSVAGGGYEQYF.

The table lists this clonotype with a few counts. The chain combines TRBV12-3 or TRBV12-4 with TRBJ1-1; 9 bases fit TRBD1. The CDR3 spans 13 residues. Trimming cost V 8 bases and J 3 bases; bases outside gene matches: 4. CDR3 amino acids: CASSGQGYTEAFF. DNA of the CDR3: TGTGCCAGCTCCGGACAGGGGTACACTGAAGCTTTCTTT.

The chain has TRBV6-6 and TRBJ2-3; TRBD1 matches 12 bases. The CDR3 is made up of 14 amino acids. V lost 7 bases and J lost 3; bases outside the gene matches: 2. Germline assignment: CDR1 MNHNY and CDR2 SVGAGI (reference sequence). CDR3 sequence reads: CASKGQGATDTQYF. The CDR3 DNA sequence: TGTGCCAGCAAGGGACAGGGGGCAACAGATACGCAGTATTTT.

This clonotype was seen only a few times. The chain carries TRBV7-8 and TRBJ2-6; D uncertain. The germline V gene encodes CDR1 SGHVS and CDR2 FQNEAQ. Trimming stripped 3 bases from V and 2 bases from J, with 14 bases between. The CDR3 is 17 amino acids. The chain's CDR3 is CASSFQPPQPGANVLTF. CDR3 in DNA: TGTGCCAGCAGCTTTCAGCCCCCACAGCCTGGGGCCAACGTCCTGACTTTC.

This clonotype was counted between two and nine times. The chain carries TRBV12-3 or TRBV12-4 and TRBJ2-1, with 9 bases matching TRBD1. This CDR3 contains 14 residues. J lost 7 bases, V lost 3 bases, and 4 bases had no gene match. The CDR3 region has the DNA TGTGCCAGCAGTTTTGGGGACAGGGTAAATGAGCAGTTCTTC. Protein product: CASSFGDRVNEQFF.

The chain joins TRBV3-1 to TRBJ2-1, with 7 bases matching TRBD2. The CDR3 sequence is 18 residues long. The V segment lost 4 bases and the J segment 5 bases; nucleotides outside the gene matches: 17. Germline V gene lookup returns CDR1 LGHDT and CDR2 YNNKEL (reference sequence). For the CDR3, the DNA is TGTGCCAGCAGCCGCACAAGAGGTTCCGGGGGGTCAAACAATGAGCAGTTCTTC. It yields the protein CASSRTRGSGGSNNEQFF.

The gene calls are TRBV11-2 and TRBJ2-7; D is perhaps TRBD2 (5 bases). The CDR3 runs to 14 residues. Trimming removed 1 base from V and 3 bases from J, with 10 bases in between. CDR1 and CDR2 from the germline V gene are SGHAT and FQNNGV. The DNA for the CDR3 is TGTGCCAGCAGCTTAGTTGGGAGCCTCTACGAGCAGTACTTC. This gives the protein CASSLVGSLYEQYF.

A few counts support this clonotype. The CDR3 nucleotides read TGTGCCAGCAGCCCCCTTGGACCCAGCAATCAGCCCCAGCATTTT. It yields the protein CASSPLGPSNQPQHF. The chain is built from TRBV7-9 and TRBJ1-5; no clear D. Germline V CDR1 and CDR2: SEHNR, FQNEAQ (reference sequence). V was clipped by 5 bases and J by 1 base, with 12 bases between them. CDR3 size: 15 residues.

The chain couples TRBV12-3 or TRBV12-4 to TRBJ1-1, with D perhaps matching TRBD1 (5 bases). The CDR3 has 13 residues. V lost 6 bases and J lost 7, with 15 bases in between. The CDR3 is CASSRSQGFEAFF. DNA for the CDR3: TGTGCCAGCAGCCGTTCCCAGGGCTTTGAAGCTTTCTTT.

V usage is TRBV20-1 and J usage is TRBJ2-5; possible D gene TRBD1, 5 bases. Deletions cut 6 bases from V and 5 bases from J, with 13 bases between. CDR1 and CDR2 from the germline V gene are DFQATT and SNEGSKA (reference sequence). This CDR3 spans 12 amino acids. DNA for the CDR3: TGCAGTGCCAAGTCAGGGTTGGAGACCCAGTACTTC. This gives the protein CSAKSGLETQYF.

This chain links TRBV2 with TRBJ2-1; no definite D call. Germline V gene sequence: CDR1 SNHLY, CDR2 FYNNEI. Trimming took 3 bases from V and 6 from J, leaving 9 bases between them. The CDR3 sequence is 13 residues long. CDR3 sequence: CASSDEDGNEQFF. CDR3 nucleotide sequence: TGTGCCAGCAGTGATGAGGATGGCAATGAGCAGTTCTTC.

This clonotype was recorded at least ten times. The CDR3, as DNA: TGTGCCAGCAGCCGAGAGACTAGCGGGAGAACGGATACGCAGTATTTT. Translating it yields CASSRETSGRTDTQYF. This chain connects TRBV4-2 to TRBJ2-3; 12 bases match TRBD2. This CDR3 has 16 amino acids. V was pared by 4 bases and J by 6 bases, with 8 bases of the junction left unmatched. Germline CDR1 LGHNA, CDR2 YNFKEQ.

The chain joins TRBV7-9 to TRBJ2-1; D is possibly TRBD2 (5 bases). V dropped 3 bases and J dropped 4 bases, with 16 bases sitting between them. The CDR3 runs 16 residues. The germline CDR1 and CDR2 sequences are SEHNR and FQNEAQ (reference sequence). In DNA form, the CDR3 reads TGTGCCAGCAGCTTTCACGGCCCGGGGATATACAATGAGCAGTTCTTC. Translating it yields CASSFHGPGIYNEQFF.

The CDR3 protein is CASSRDSWSSYEQYF. Here the CDR3 DNA reads TGTGCCAGCAGCCGGGACAGTTGGAGCTCCTACGAGCAGTACTTC. The chain links TRBV5-5 to TRBJ2-7; 7 bases line up with TRBD1. Germline V gives CDR1 SGHKS, CDR2 YYEKEE (reference sequence). V lost 4 bases, J lost 0 bases, and 7 bases stayed unmatched. The length of the CDR3 is 15 residues.

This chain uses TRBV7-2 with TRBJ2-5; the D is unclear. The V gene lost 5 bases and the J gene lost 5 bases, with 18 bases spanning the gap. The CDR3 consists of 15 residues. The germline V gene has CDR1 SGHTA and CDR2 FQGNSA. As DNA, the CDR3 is TGTGCCAGCAGCATTGATCAGGCTCCAAAGGAGACCCAGTACTTC. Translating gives CASSIDQAPKETQYF.

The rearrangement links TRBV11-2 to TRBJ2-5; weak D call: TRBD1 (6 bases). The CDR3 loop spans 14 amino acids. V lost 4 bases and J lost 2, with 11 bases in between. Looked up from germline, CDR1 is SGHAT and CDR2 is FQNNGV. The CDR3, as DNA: TGTGCCAGCAGCTCACGGACAGATCAAGAGACCCAGTACTTC. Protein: CASSSRTDQETQYF.